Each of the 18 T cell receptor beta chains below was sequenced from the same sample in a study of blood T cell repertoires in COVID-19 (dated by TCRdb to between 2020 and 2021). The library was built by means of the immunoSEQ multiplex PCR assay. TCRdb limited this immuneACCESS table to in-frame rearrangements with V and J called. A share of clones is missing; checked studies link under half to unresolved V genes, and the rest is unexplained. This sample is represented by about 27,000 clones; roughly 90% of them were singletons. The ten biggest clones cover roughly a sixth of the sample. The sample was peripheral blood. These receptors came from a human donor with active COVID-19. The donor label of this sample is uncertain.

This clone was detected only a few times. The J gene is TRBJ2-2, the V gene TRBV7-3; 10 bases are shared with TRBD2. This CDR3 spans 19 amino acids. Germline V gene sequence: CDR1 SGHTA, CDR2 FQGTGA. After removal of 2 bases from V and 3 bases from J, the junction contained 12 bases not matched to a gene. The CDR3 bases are TGTGCCAGCAGCTTACTACCTAGCGGGAGCCCACGCGACACCGGGGAGCTGTTTTTT. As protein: CASSLLPSGSPRDTGELFF.

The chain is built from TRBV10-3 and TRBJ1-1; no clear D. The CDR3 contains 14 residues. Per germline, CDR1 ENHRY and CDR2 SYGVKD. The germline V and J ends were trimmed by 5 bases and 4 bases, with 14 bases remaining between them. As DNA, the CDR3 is TGTGCCATCAGTTCCCCCAAGGCGGGCACTGAAGCTTTCTTT. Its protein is CAISSPKAGTEAFF.

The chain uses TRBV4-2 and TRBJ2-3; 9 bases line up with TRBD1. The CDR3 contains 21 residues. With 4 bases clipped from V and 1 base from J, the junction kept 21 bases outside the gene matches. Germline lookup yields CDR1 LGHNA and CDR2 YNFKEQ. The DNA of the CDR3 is TGTGCCAGCAGCCCAGAGCTGTCCTATCGACAGGGGGATCTGGGCACAGATACGCAGTATTTT. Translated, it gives CASSPELSYRQGDLGTDTQYF.

The CDR3 region has the DNA TGTGCCAGCAGCCTCGACAGGGCCGATAATGAAAAACTGTTTTTT. Translating it yields CASSLDRADNEKLFF. The V and J genes are TRBV6-5 and TRBJ1-4; 7 bases match TRBD1. V trimming: 6 bases; J trimming: 4 bases; junction bases outside the gene matches: 8. Germline CDR1 reads MNHEY; CDR2 reads SVGAGI. The CDR3 is made up of 15 amino acids.

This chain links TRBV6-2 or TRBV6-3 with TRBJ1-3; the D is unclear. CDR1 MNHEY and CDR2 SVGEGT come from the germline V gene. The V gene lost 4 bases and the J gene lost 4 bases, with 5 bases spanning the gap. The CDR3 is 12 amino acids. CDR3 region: CASSWAGNTIYF. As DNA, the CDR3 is TGTGCCAGCAGTTGGGCAGGAAACACCATATATTTT.

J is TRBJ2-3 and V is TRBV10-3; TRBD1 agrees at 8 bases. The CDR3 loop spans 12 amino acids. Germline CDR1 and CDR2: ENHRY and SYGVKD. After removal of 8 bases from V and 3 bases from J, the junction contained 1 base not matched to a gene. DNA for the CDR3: TGTGCCATCGGACAGGGTACAGATACGCAGTATTTT. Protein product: CAIGQGTDTQYF.

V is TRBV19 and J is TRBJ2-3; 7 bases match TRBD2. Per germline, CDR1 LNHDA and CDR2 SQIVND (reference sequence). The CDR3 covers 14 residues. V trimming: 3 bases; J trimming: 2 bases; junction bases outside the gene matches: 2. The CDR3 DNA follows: TGTGCCAGTAGTATCCGGGACTACACAGATACGCAGTATTTT. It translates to CASSIRDYTDTQYF.

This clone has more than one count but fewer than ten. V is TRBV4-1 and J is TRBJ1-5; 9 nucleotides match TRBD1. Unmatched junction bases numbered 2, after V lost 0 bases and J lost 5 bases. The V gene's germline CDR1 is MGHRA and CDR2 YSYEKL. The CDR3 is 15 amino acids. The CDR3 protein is CASSQDDRGYQPQHF. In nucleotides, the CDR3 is TGCGCCAGCAGCCAAGATGACAGGGGGTATCAGCCCCAGCATTTT.

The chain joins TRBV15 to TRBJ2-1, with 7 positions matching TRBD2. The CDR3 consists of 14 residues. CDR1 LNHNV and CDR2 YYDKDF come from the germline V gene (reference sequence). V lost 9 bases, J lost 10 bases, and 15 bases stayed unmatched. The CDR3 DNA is TGTGCCACATCTTTATTGGGGGATAGCGGGGAGCAGTTCTTC. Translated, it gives CATSLLGDSGEQFF.

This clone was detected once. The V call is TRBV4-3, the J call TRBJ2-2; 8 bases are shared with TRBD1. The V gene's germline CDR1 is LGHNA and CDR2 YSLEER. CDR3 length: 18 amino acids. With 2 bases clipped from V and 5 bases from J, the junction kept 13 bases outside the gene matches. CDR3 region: CASSQHLPGQVMTGELFF. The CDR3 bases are TGCGCCAGCAGCCAACACTTGCCGGGACAGGTCATGACCGGGGAGCTGTTTTTT.

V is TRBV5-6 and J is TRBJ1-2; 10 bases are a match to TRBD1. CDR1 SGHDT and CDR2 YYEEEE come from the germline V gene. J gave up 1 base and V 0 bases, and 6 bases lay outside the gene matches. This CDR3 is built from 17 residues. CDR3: CASSLGRQGANNYGYTF. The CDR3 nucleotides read TGTGCCAGCAGCTTGGGGCGACAGGGGGCAAATAACTATGGCTACACCTTC.

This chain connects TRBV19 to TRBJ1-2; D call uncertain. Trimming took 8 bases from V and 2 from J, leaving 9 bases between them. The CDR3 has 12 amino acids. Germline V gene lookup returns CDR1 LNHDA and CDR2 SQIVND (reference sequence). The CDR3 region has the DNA TGTGCCAGTGGTTGGAGAAACTATGGCTACACCTTC. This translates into CASGWRNYGYTF.

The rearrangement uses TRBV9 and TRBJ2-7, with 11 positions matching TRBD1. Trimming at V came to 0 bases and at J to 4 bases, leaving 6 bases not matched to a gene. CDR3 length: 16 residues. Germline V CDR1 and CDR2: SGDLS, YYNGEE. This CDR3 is CASSVGGTGGSYEQYF. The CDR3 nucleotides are TGTGCCAGCAGCGTAGGGGGGACAGGGGGAAGTTACGAGCAGTACTTC.

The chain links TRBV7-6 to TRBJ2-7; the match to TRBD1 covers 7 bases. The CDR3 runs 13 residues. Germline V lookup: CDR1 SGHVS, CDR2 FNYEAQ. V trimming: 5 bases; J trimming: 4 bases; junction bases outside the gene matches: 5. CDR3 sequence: CASSPGQIYEQYF. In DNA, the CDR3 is TGTGCCAGCAGCCCGGGACAGATATACGAGCAGTACTTC.

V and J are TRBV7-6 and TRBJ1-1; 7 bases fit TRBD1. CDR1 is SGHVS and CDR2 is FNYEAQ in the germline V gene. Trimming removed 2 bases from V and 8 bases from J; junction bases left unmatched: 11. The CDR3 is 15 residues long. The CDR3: CASSLPGTAGQEAFF. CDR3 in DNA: TGTGCCAGCAGCTTACCCGGGACAGCGGGCCAGGAAGCTTTCTTT. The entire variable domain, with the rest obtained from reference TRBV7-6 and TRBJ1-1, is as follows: GAGVSQSPRYKVTKRGQDVALRCDPISGHVSLYWYRQALGQGPEFLTYFNYEAQQDKSGLPNDRFSAERPEGSISTLTIQRTEQRDSAMYRCASSLPGTAGQEAFFGQGTRLTVV.

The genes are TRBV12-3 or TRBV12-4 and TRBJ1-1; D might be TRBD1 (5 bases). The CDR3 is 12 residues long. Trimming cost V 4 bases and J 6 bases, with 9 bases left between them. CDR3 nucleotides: TGTGCCAGCAGTTCCGGGGGTCCTGAAGCTTTCTTT. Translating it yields CASSSGGPEAFF.

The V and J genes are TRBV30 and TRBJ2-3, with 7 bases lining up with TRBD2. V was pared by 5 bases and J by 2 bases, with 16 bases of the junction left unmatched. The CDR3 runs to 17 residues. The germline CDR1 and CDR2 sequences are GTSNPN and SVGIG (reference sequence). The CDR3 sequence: CAWGSPHSSGSTDTQYF. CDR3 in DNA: TGTGCCTGGGGGAGCCCCCACAGTAGCGGGTCCACAGATACGCAGTATTTT.

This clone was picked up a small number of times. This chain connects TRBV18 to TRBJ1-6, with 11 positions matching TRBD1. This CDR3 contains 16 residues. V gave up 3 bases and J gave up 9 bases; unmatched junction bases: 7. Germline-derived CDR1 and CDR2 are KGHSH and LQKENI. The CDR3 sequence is CASSPRRDRGSSPLHF. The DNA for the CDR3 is TGTGCCAGCTCACCCCGCCGGGACAGGGGGAGTTCACCCCTCCACTTT.